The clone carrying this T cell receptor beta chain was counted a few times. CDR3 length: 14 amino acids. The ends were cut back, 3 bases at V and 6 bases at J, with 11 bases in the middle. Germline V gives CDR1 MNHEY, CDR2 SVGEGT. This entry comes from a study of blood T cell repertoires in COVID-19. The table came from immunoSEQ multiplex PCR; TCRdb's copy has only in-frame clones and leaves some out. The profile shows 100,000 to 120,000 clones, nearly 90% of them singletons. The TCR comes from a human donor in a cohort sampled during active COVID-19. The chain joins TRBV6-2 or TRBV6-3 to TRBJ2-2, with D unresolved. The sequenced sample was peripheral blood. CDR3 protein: CASSYSSGPGELFF. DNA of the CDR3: TGTGCCAGCAGTTATAGTAGTGGTCCCGGGGAGCTGTTTTTT.